These 11 T cell receptor beta chains came from one sample sequenced in a study of T cell responses to AZD1222 COVID-19 vaccine. Assay used: immunoSEQ multiplex PCR; TCRdb lists only in-frame clones, some missing. The sample lists approximately 89,000 clones; roughly nine tenths were seen once. Source: peripheral blood, taken on day 0 of AZD1222 vaccination. Source of these receptors: an adult in good health.

The chain carries TRBV7-2 and TRBJ2-1; perhaps TRBD2 as D (7 bases). With 11 bases removed from V and 1 base from J, the gap between germline ends came to 18 bases. CDR3 size: 15 residues. CDR1 is SGHTA, CDR2 FQGNSA, per germline. The CDR3 is CASMGAGASYNEQFF. The CDR3 nucleotides read TGTGCCTCCATGGGGGCGGGAGCATCCTACAATGAGCAGTTCTTC.

The chain employs TRBV19 and TRBJ1-3; D perhaps matches TRBD1 (5 bases). This CDR3 region has 11 residues. Germline lookup yields CDR1 LNHDA and CDR2 SQIVND (reference sequence). The CDR3 DNA sequence: TGTGGGGGGGGAACTGGAAACACCATATATTTT. Translation: CGGGTGNTIYF.

This rearrangement joins TRBV7-9 to TRBJ2-7; D is possibly TRBD2 (6 bases). V gave up 2 bases and J gave up 2 bases, with 10 bases separating them. CDR3 length: 14 amino acids. The germline CDR1 and CDR2 sequences are SEHNR and FQNEAQ (reference sequence). The CDR3 region has the DNA TGTGCCAGCAGCTTAAATCTAGCGACCTACGAGCAGTACTTC. This codes for CASSLNLATYEQYF.

V and J are TRBV6-4 and TRBJ1-2; D gene uncertain. Germline V CDR1 and CDR2: MRHNA, SNTAGT. There are 14 residues in the CDR3. Deletions cut 1 base from V and 4 bases from J, with 10 bases between. This CDR3 is CASSDFAGSYGYTF. CDR3 coding DNA: TGTGCCAGCAGTGACTTCGCGGGCTCCTATGGCTACACCTTC.

The chain is built from TRBV30 and TRBJ1-2; TRBD1 is a possible D gene (5 bases). Deletions cut 3 bases from V and 2 bases from J, with 10 bases between. Germline V gene data show CDR1 as GTSNPN and CDR2 as SVGIG (reference sequence). This CDR3 contains 13 residues. CDR3 sequence reads: CAWSRDGNYGYTF. CDR3 nucleotides: TGTGCCTGGAGCCGGGACGGAAACTATGGCTACACCTTC.

This sequence joins TRBV2 and TRBJ2-1; TRBD1 aligns across 9 bases. V dropped 6 bases and J dropped 5; count of bases not matched to a gene: 8. Per the germline V gene, CDR1 is SNHLY and CDR2 is FYNNEI. This CDR3 is built from 15 residues. The CDR3 here is CASSIRTGANNEQFF. Here the CDR3 DNA reads TGTGCCAGCAGCATACGGACAGGGGCGAACAATGAGCAGTTCTTC.

The rearrangement links TRBV7-8 to TRBJ2-7; D is unclear. V was pared by 3 bases and J by 2 bases, with 5 bases between. From germline, CDR1 is SGHVS and CDR2 FQNEAQ. The CDR3 extends over 12 amino acids. CDR3 sequence: CASSFFPYEQYF. The CDR3 region has the DNA TGTGCCAGCAGCTTTTTTCCCTACGAGCAGTACTTC.

This chain connects TRBV2 to TRBJ2-6; possibly TRBD1 for D (5 bases). V was clipped by 8 bases and J by 1 base, with 9 bases between them. Germline values: CDR1 SNHLY, CDR2 FYNNEI. CDR3 length: 14 amino acids. The CDR3: CASYPGSGANVLTF. In DNA form, the CDR3 reads TGTGCCAGCTACCCAGGGTCTGGGGCCAACGTCCTGACTTTC.

In its sample, this clone was seen once. The chain joins TRBV7-9 to TRBJ1-1; D is ambiguous. The CDR3 loop spans 14 amino acids. Trimming took 5 bases from V and 1 from J, leaving 11 bases between them. CDR1 and CDR2 from the germline V gene are SEHNR and FQNEAQ (reference sequence). The CDR3 DNA follows: TGTGCCAGCAGCGAATGGCCGGAGAACACTGAAGCTTTCTTT. Amino acids: CASSEWPENTEAFF.

This sequence joins TRBV5-5 and TRBJ1-1; tentative D call: TRBD1 (5 bases). The germline CDR1 and CDR2 sequences are SGHKS and YYEKEE (reference sequence). This CDR3 region has 16 residues. Trimming took off 1 base at V and 4 bases at J, with 17 bases between the two ends. The CDR3 spells CASSLWQGLRSTEAFF. In nucleotides, the CDR3 is TGTGCCAGCAGCTTGTGGCAGGGCCTACGGAGCACTGAAGCTTTCTTT. Filled out from reference TRBV5-5 and TRBJ1-1, the complete variable domain reads DAGVTQSPTHLIKTRGQQVTLRCSPISGHKSVSWYQQVLGQGPQFIFQYYEKEERGRGNFPDRFSARQFPNYSSELNVNALLLGDSALYLCASSLWQGLRSTEAFFGQGTRLTVV.

The V and J genes are TRBV28 and TRBJ1-5, with D possibly being TRBD1 (5 bases). Germline lookup yields CDR1 MDHEN and CDR2 SYDVKM. V was trimmed by 2 bases and J by 6 bases, leaving 11 bases between them. This CDR3 region has 14 residues. The CDR3 sequence is CASSLNGGAQPQHF. The CDR3 DNA reads as TGTGCCAGCAGTTTAAACGGCGGGGCTCAGCCCCAGCATTTT.